A single sample gave rise to the 25 T cell receptor beta chains below, sequenced in a study of cytomegalovirus exposure and HLA in healthy donors. PCR employed 60 Vbeta and 13 Jbeta primers. Repertoires were generated with immunoSEQ multiplex PCR, while TCRdb's copy carries only in-frame clones and drops some. The table lists about 190,000 clones, roughly 80% of them singletons. The source material was PBMCs. These receptors came from a male donor in good health and CMV-seronegative.

The CDR3 loop is CASSLGGPFSYNEQFF. For the CDR3, the DNA is TGCGCCAGCAGCTTAGGAGGGCCGTTCTCCTACAATGAGCAGTTCTTC. This sequence joins TRBV5-1 and TRBJ2-1; D is possibly TRBD2 (6 bases). CDR1 SGHRS and CDR2 YFSETQ come from the germline V gene. This CDR3 comprises 16 residues. Trimming removed 2 bases at V and 0 bases at J, with 12 bases between.

V and J are TRBV28 and TRBJ2-1; the D gene is possibly TRBD1 (5 bases). Trimming left V 2 bases short and J 5 bases short, with 13 bases between. This CDR3 contains 15 residues. Per the germline V gene, CDR1 is MDHEN and CDR2 is SYDVKM. The CDR3 DNA reads as TGTGCCAGCAGTTTACGGGTAGGGGCACACAATGAGCAGTTCTTC. Its protein is CASSLRVGAHNEQFF.

This clone has a single count. This chain links TRBV4-1 with TRBJ2-5; 8 bases line up with TRBD2. The CDR3 spans 16 residues. CDR1 is MGHRA and CDR2 is YSYEKL in the germline V gene. V shed 2 bases, J shed 5 bases, and the junction held 10 bases outside the gene matches. Here the CDR3 reads CASSQNPGLDVETQYF. The CDR3 region has the DNA TGCGCCAGCAGCCAAAATCCGGGACTAGATGTGGAGACCCAGTACTTC.

The V call is TRBV7-8, the J call TRBJ2-1, with D perhaps matching TRBD2 (5 bases). The CDR3 has 13 amino acids. V was pared by 1 base and J by 9 bases, with 10 bases between. Germline CDR1 is SGHVS and CDR2 is FQNEAQ. CDR3 in DNA: TGTGCCAGCAGCTTAGGGGGAGCGTCTGAGCAGTTCTTC. Protein sequence: CASSLGGASEQFF. The full variable domain, completed using reference TRBV7-8 and TRBJ2-1, is GAGVSQSPRYKVAKRGQDVALRCDPISGHVSLFWYQQALGQGPEFLTYFQNEAQLDKSGLPSDRFFAERPEGSVSTLKIQRTQQEDSAVYLCASSLGGASEQFFGPGTRLTVL.

The chain uses TRBV4-1 and TRBJ2-3, with TRBD2 identical over 13 bases. Germline V CDR1 and CDR2: MGHRA, YSYEKL. V was pared by 6 bases and J by 6 bases, with 9 bases of the junction left unmatched. The CDR3 consists of 16 residues. The CDR3: CASRSTSGGDFDTQYF. The CDR3 bases are TGCGCCAGCAGGTCAACTAGCGGGGGGGATTTCGATACGCAGTATTTT.

CDR3 residues: CASKGQVKSEGQETQYF. CDR3 sequence (DNA): TGTGCCAGTAAGGGACAGGTGAAATCGGAGGGCCAAGAGACCCAGTACTTC. The rearrangement joins TRBV19 to TRBJ2-5, with TRBD1 matching 8 bases. V lost 7 bases and J lost 1; bases outside the gene matches: 14. This CDR3 region has 17 residues. Germline CDR1 and CDR2: LNHDA and SQIVND (reference sequence).

The chain couples TRBV9 to TRBJ2-3; 8 bases map to TRBD2. CDR3 size: 15 residues. CDR1 is SGDLS and CDR2 is YYNGEE in the germline V gene. V was pared by 5 bases and J by 6 bases, with 11 bases of the junction left unmatched. CDR3 nucleotide sequence: TGTGCCAGCAGAAGCACGGGAGGGCCGACGGATACGCAGTATTTT. Translation: CASRSTGGPTDTQYF. Combining the CDR3 with reference TRBV9 and TRBJ2-3 gives the whole variable domain DSGVTQTPKHLITATGQRVTLRCSPRSGDLSVYWYQQSLDQGLQFLIQYYNGEERAKGNILERFSAQQFPDLHSELNLSSLELGDSALYFCASRSTGGPTDTQYFGPGTRLTVL.

V gene TRBV5-1 combines with J gene TRBJ2-5; a possible D gene is TRBD1 (6 bases). CDR3 size: 14 residues. V lost 0 bases, J lost 11 bases, and 17 bases lay in between. Germline lookup yields CDR1 SGHRS and CDR2 YFSETQ. Written as DNA, the CDR3 is TGCGCCAGCAGCTTGGCCACAGGGATGGAGGAGCAGTACTTC. It encodes CASSLATGMEEQYF.

In DNA, the CDR3 is TGTGCCAGCAGCCCCAACAAGAACACTGAAGCTTTCTTT. Translated: CASSPNKNTEAFF. This chain links TRBV7-8 with TRBJ1-1; D is ambiguous. The CDR3 spans 13 residues. The V gene's germline CDR1 is SGHVS and CDR2 FQNEAQ. The V gene lost 5 bases and the J gene lost 1 base, with 8 bases spanning the gap.

The chain recombines TRBV2 with TRBJ1-1; 8 bases fit TRBD1. Trimming took 4 bases from V and 1 from J; bases not matched to a gene: 5. The germline V gene has CDR1 SNHLY and CDR2 FYNNEI. The CDR3 runs to 15 residues. CDR3 region: CASSGQGIGNTEAFF. The CDR3 nucleotides are TGTGCCAGCAGTGGACAGGGGATCGGGAACACTGAAGCTTTCTTT. Combining the CDR3 with reference TRBV2 and TRBJ1-1 gives the whole variable domain EPEVTQTPSHQVTQMGQEVILRCVPISNHLYFYWYRQILGQKVEFLVSFYNNEISEKSEIFDDQFSVERPDGSNFTLKIRSTKLEDSAMYFCASSGQGIGNTEAFFGQGTRLTVV.

V usage is TRBV6-5 and J usage is TRBJ1-2; D may be TRBD1 (6 bases). Deletions cut 2 bases from V and 4 bases from J, with 17 bases between. From germline, CDR1 is MNHEY and CDR2 SVGAGI. This CDR3 contains 16 residues. CDR3 nucleotides: TGTGCCAGCAGTTACGCCCAGAGGGGGGGCACCTATGGCTACACCTTC. Translating it yields CASSYAQRGGTYGYTF.

This clone was counted only a few times. The rearrangement uses TRBV6-6 and TRBJ2-1; weak D call: TRBD1 (5 bases). The germline V gene encodes CDR1 MNHNY and CDR2 SVGAGI (reference sequence). CDR3 length: 16 residues. The V end lost 0 bases, the J end lost 8 bases, and 17 bases lay between the germline ends. The CDR3 protein is CASSYSRQGAGDEQFF. DNA for the CDR3: TGTGCCAGCAGTTACTCCCGTCAAGGGGCCGGCGATGAGCAGTTCTTC.

The chain joins TRBV9 to TRBJ2-1; 7 bases agree with TRBD2. The CDR3 sequence is 14 residues long. CDR1 and CDR2 (germline): SGDLS, YYNGEE. The junction had 6 bases not matched to a gene; V was cut back by 0 bases and J by 9 bases. CDR3 residues: CASSVVSGGPEQFF. In nucleotides, the CDR3 is TGTGCCAGCAGCGTAGTTTCGGGGGGACCTGAGCAGTTCTTC.

The chain combines TRBV28 with TRBJ2-6, with a tentative D call TRBD2 (6 bases). CDR3 length: 18 amino acids. The germline V and J ends were trimmed by 6 bases and 0 bases, with 18 bases remaining between them. Germline V gives CDR1 MDHEN, CDR2 SYDVKM. CDR3: CASRVRDFSSSGANVLTF. CDR3 DNA sequence: TGTGCCAGCAGGGTCCGGGACTTCTCGAGCTCTGGGGCCAACGTCCTGACTTTC.

The chain has TRBV6-6 and TRBJ2-7; no definite D call. The CDR3 sequence is 11 residues long. The V gene lost 5 bases and the J gene lost 6 bases, with 8 bases spanning the gap. Germline V gene lookup returns CDR1 MNHNY and CDR2 SVGAGI (reference sequence). CDR3 coding DNA: TGTGCCAGCAGTGAACCTACCGAGCAGTACTTC. This encodes CASSEPTEQYF.

The chain has TRBV7-9 and TRBJ2-2; D is possibly TRBD2 (6 bases). CDR3 length: 15 residues. The germline gives CDR1 SEHNR, CDR2 FQNEAQ (reference sequence). With 8 bases removed from V and 3 bases from J, the gap between germline ends came to 16 bases. The CDR3 nucleotides read TGTGCCAGCGGCCGGAGGGGTGGGCACACCGGGGAGCTGTTTTTT. This translates into CASGRRGGHTGELFF.

The V gene is TRBV14, the J gene TRBJ2-3, with a tentative D call TRBD2 (5 bases). CDR3 length: 17 amino acids. V was pared by 0 bases and J by 2 bases, with 15 bases between. Germline CDR1 is SGHDN and CDR2 is FVKESK. The DNA for the CDR3 is TGTGCCAGCAGCCAAGACAAAGGAGGACGATACACAGATACGCAGTATTTT. It codes for CASSQDKGGRYTDTQYF.

V is TRBV28 and J is TRBJ2-1; 9 nucleotides align to TRBD2. V shed 2 bases and J 3 bases; nucleotides not matched to a gene: 14. This CDR3 has 19 amino acids. The germline V gene encodes CDR1 MDHEN and CDR2 SYDVKM. The CDR3 protein is CASSLNVVWSGGIYNEQFF. CDR3 bases: TGTGCCAGCAGTTTAAATGTCGTATGGAGCGGGGGGATCTACAATGAGCAGTTCTTC.

The CDR3 DNA is TGTGCCACCAGCAGAGTATCAGGGGTCCGGGGCAATCAGCCCCAGCATTTT. It yields the protein CATSRVSGVRGNQPQHF. V usage is TRBV15 and J usage is TRBJ1-5; possibly TRBD1 for D (6 bases). The CDR3 has 17 residues. Per the germline V gene, CDR1 is LNHNV and CDR2 is YYDKDF (reference sequence). The V gene lost 1 base and the J gene lost 2 bases, with 15 bases spanning the gap.

The chain recombines TRBV15 with TRBJ2-7; 7 nucleotides line up with TRBD1. V was pared by 1 base and J by 4 bases, with 4 bases of the junction left unmatched. This CDR3 contains 14 residues. Germline CDR1 LNHNV, CDR2 YYDKDF (reference sequence). CDR3 nucleotide sequence: TGTGCCACCAGCAGAGGACACAGGGGTTACGAGCAGTACTTC. Translation gives CATSRGHRGYEQYF. Complete variable domain (other parts from reference TRBV15 and TRBJ2-7): DAMVIQNPRYQVTQFGKPVTLSCSQTLNHNVMYWYQQKSSQAPKLLFHYYDKDFNNEADTPDNFQSRRPNTSFCFLDIRSPGLGDTAMYLCATSRGHRGYEQYFGPGTRLTVT.

The chain has TRBV5-1 and TRBJ1-6; possibly TRBD1 for D (5 bases). CDR3 length: 13 residues. Germline CDR1 SGHRS, CDR2 YFSETQ. Trimming left V 7 bases short and J 8 bases short, with 13 bases between. CDR3 DNA sequence: TGCGCCAGCGGGCTGCAGGGCGATTCACCCCTCCACTTT. Its protein product is CASGLQGDSPLHF.

The rearrangement uses TRBV5-6 and TRBJ2-5; D is uncertain. The DNA end is a closer match to TRBJ2-7, so the J assignment may be wrong. Germline V CDR1 and CDR2: SGHDT, YYEEEE. CDR3 length equals 13 residues. This chain's CDR3 is CASSPRGPYEQYF. The CDR3 DNA reads TGTGCCAGCAGCCCCCGAGGTCCCTACGAGCAGTACTTC.

J is TRBJ1-1 and V is TRBV9; 7 bases are a match to TRBD1. With V trimmed by 3 bases and J by 0 bases, 8 bases remained unmatched. This CDR3 is built from 16 residues. Germline V gene sequence: CDR1 SGDLS, CDR2 YYNGEE. The CDR3 sequence is CASSGYRGQLNTEAFF. Written as DNA, the CDR3 is TGTGCCAGCAGCGGGTACCGGGGACAGCTGAACACTGAAGCTTTCTTT.

This clone was observed a handful of times. The chain recombines TRBV6-5 with TRBJ2-2; unclear D gene. This CDR3 is built from 15 residues. The ends were cut back, 0 bases at V and 1 base at J, with 6 bases in the middle. Germline CDR1 MNHEY, CDR2 SVGAGI. The CDR3 loop reads CASSYSTVNTGELFF. The DNA for the CDR3 is TGTGCCAGCAGTTACTCGACTGTGAACACCGGGGAGCTGTTTTTT.

The rearrangement links TRBV5-1 to TRBJ1-3; 7 bases are shared with TRBD1. The CDR3 covers 15 residues. V lost 1 base and J lost 1; bases outside the gene matches: 2. Germline V CDR1 and CDR2: SGHRS, YFSETQ. The CDR3 spells CASSLSGGSGNTIYF. The CDR3 DNA reads TGCGCCAGCAGCTTGTCAGGGGGGTCTGGAAACACCATATATTTT.